This TCR beta chain was sequenced for a study of shared T cell receptors in the human thymus. Data came from immunoSEQ multiplex PCR; TCRdb stores just in-frame clones and leaves some out. The sample has around 730,000 clones; approximately 83% are singletons. This clone has just one count. This CDR3 has 15 residues. Trimming took off 4 bases at V and 4 bases at J, with 18 bases between the two ends. Germline loops: CDR1 SGHRS, CDR2 YFSETQ. These data also formed part of another study, on human thymus T cells. That publication notes: Congenital heart defects were the reason for the corrective surgery that the donors, healthy Finnish infants, were having. Blood and thymic repertoires both appeared biased in V and J gene usage. Related studies noted strongly shared thymic repertoires across unrelated people.

The receptor was isolated from a girl less than two years old with a congenital heart defect. Input material: thymocytes. The genes are TRBV5-1 and TRBJ2-7, with D perhaps TRBD1 (6 bases). The CDR3 reads CASSRTGRLRYEQYF. The CDR3 nucleotides read TGCGCCAGCAGCCGTACAGGGCGACTACGATACGAGCAGTACTTC. The full variable domain, with the rest looked up from reference TRBV5-1 and TRBJ2-7, is KAGVTQTPRYLIKTRGQQVTLSCSPISGHRSVSWYQQTPGQGLQFLFEYFSETQRNKGNFPGRFSGRQFSNSRSEMNVSTLELGDSALYLCASSRTGRLRYEQYFGPGTRLTVT.